This TCR beta chain was identified in a study of blood T cell repertoires in COVID-19 (dated by TCRdb to the early 2020s). Regarding the study in general: Samples from collaborators originated in the United States, Italy and Spain and spanned both the acute and convalescent phases of COVID-19. The repertoires were made available in a free public database intended to serve as a resource for research on the immune response to SARS-CoV-2. The prospective study material was composed of cDNA or gDNA derived from T cells, B-cell-depleted T cells, or PBMCs. Where available, HLA class I and class II types were obtained from metadata supplied by the sample provider rather than from assay-based typing. Sample metadata almost always included a de-identified subject ID, COVID-19 status, age in years and sex. The samples were drawn from the first 160 participants of the ongoing ImmuneRACE study and from 1,254 subjects provided by 6 global collaborators. Subjects who had been exposed to COVID-19, were actively infected with it, or had recovered from it provided the deeply sampled blood TCRbeta repertoires that made up the dataset. Broader findings and caveats from the paper: The amount of clinical and demographic metadata varied by source and participant and was provided uncurated.

The CDR3 has 12 amino acids, counting the end cysteine and phenylalanine. Only the CDR3 portion is preserved as DNA: 36 bases, with reading frame beginning at the first base. Reading the germline V gene (reference sequence) gives CDR1 MNHNY and CDR2 SVGAGI. At the junction V is shortened by 5 bases and J by 8 bases, with 9 bases in between. The immunoSEQ Assay, a bias-controlled multiplex PCR, was used to amplify TCRbeta CDR3 regions from genomic DNA. The original methods were these. Within the assay, amplification of reference gene primers was used to estimate how many nucleated cells each sample contained. Sequence reads were collapsed and filtered to measure the absolute abundance of every unique TCRbeta CDR3 rearrangement. Productive Simpson clonality was computed per sample as the square root of Simpson's diversity index over productive rearrangements. The source is immuneACCESS, and TCRdb retained only in-frame sequences with V and J called. Part of the clones is not carried over; for the studies checked, unresolved V genes explain less than half of this, and the remainder is unexplained. The D gene and trimming were derived from the DNA, and the V and J assignments and clone size from that table. This sample is represented by over 100,000 clones; around 80% of them were singletons. The top ten hold 3% to 4.5% of the sample.

To note about this clone: What this receptor recognizes is not known. There are no base qualities to consult, and no much larger clone falls within one base.

The collaborating institutions used their own protocols to collect whole blood in K2EDTA tubes. Collaborator samples were shipped for TCRbeta analysis as frozen whole blood, isolated PBMCs, or DNA extracted from either sample type. The receptor's source is a woman older than 75 with acute or convalescent COVID-19. The specimen sequenced was peripheral blood. Recombination connected TRBV6-6 to TRBJ1-4, with the D gene not clear enough to name. The CDR3 corresponds to CASSPVREKLFF. The DNA reads as follows: TGTGCCAGCAGTCCGGTGCGGGAAAAACTGTTTTTT.